These 7 T cell receptor beta chains were all obtained from the same sample, sequenced in a study of blood T cell repertoires in COVID-19 (TCRdb year 2020). Library construction relied on the immunoSEQ multiplex PCR assay. What TCRdb holds here is the immuneACCESS table cut down to in-frame rearrangements. Part of the clones is not present; checked against another copy, under half of the missing clones reflect an unresolved V gene, and the others are unexplained. Recorded for this sample are about 26,000 clones; approximately 64% of them occurred a single time. The ten largest clones capture roughly 7.2% of the sample. Sample: peripheral blood. The source is a man aged 60-69 years with active or convalescent COVID-19.

The chain has TRBV4-1 and TRBJ2-6; weak D call: TRBD2 (5 bases). This CDR3 spans 17 amino acids. With 0 bases removed from V and 0 bases from J, the gap between germline ends came to 9 bases. Germline V lookup: CDR1 MGHRA, CDR2 YSYEKL. The CDR3 protein is CASSQESSFSGANVLTF. The CDR3 DNA is TGCGCCAGCAGCCAAGAATCTAGCTTCTCTGGGGCCAACGTCCTGACTTTC.

This clone ranks as medium-sized. The chain is built from TRBV9 and TRBJ1-1; no clear D. The CDR3 has 15 amino acids. V was trimmed by 0 bases and J by 2 bases, leaving 11 bases between them. Germline V gene data show CDR1 as SGDLS and CDR2 as YYNGEE. CDR3 coding DNA: TGTGCCAGCAGCGTAGATCAGTTGCCCAACACTGAAGCTTTCTTT. Protein sequence: CASSVDQLPNTEAFF.

V is TRBV4-1 and J is TRBJ2-5, with 8 bases identical to TRBD2. V shed 1 base, J shed 5 bases, and the junction held 12 bases outside the gene matches. This CDR3 has 17 residues. Germline CDR1 and CDR2: MGHRA and YSYEKL. The DNA for the CDR3 is TGCGCCAGCAGCCAAGGCTTACGGGGGGGCTTGGGGGAGACCCAGTACTTC. It translates to CASSQGLRGGLGETQYF.

This sequence joins TRBV12-3 or TRBV12-4 and TRBJ1-2, with TRBD1 matching 7 bases. The CDR3 is 13 residues long. After removal of 6 bases from V and 8 bases from J, the junction contained 9 bases not matched to a gene. This CDR3 is CASSADREWGYTF. The CDR3 DNA is TGTGCCAGCAGCGCCGACAGGGAGTGGGGCTACACCTTC.

This clone appeared a few times. The chain couples TRBV19 to TRBJ2-5; TRBD2 aligns across 13 bases. The V gene end was trimmed by 5 bases and the J gene end by 8 bases; junction bases not matched to a gene: 8. The CDR3 length is 15 residues. Germline assignment: CDR1 LNHDA and CDR2 SQIVND (reference sequence). CDR3 sequence: CASSFPGLAGQTQYF. The CDR3 region has the DNA TGTGCCAGTAGTTTCCCGGGACTAGCGGGGCAAACCCAGTACTTC.

Concerning this clone itself: This may arise from a read error, as a much more abundant clone is one base away. V and J are TRBV12-5 and TRBJ2-7; a possible D gene is TRBD1 (5 bases). Deletions cut 4 bases from V and 5 bases from J, with 18 bases between. This CDR3 spans 15 amino acids. Looked up from germline, CDR1 is LGHNT and CDR2 is FRNRAP. CDR3 amino acids: CASGYLAGPENEQYF. The CDR3 region has the DNA TGTGCTAGTGGTTACCTGGCAGGGCCCGAAAACGAGCAGTACTTC.

This sequence joins TRBV7-8 and TRBJ1-4; D gene unclear. This CDR3 is built from 15 residues. Germline CDR1 SGHVS, CDR2 FQNEAQ. Trimming removed 4 bases from V and 0 bases from J, with 9 bases in between. In nucleotides, the CDR3 is TGTGCCAGCAGCTCACAACCAGCAACTAATGAAAAACTGTTTTTT. Its translation is CASSSQPATNEKLFF.